The next 27 T cell receptor beta chains were all read from a single sample in a study of blood T cells in healthy people across ages. The use of a sample-barcoded 5' primer and a J-beta primer mix characterized a second PCR of about 7 to 12 cycles. In TCRdb, the 5' RACE reads were re-called with MiXCR into one record per CDR3 protein. The sample carries 1.5 million to 2 million distinct CDR3 sequences, about 35% recorded once. Material: blood. The origin of the receptors is a woman aged 30 to 39 in good health.

This chain uses TRBV15 with TRBJ1-1, with 8 bases lining up with TRBD1. J gave up 0 bases and V 0 bases, and 12 bases lay outside the gene matches. The germline V gene has CDR1 LNHNV and CDR2 YYDKDF (reference sequence). The CDR3 loop spans 19 amino acids. DNA for the CDR3: TGTGCCACCAGCAGAGAGCGTTCCGGACAGGGCGGCATGAACACTGAAGCTTTCTTT. Its protein product is CATSRERSGQGGMNTEAFF. The variable domain in full, completed from reference TRBV15 and TRBJ1-1, reads DAMVIQNPRYQVTQFGKPVTLSCSQTLNHNVMYWYQQKSSQAPKLLFHYYDKDFNNEADTPDNFQSRRPNTSFCFLDIRSPGLGDTAMYLCATSRERSGQGGMNTEAFFGQGTRLTVV.

This clonotype was seen more than once but under ten times. The chain links TRBV5-8 to TRBJ2-1; no clear D. The CDR3 has 15 residues. Germline CDR1 is SGHTS and CDR2 is YDEGEE. Trimming shortened V by 1 base and J by 3 bases, and 11 bases separated the two germline ends. DNA of the CDR3: TGTGCCAGCAGCTTGCCGGTTTTTGGCTACAATGAGCAGTTCTTC. Translating it yields CASSLPVFGYNEQFF.

This clonotype occurred many times. The V and J genes are TRBV29-1 and TRBJ1-2, with D possibly matching TRBD1 (5 bases). From germline, CDR1 is SQVTM and CDR2 ANQGSEA. V lost 3 bases to trimming and J lost 1 base, with 12 bases between them. The CDR3 has 14 residues. CDR3 DNA: TGCAGCGTTGAGTTAGGGACGAGTAACTATGGCTACACCTTC. Residues: CSVELGTSNYGYTF. Using reference TRBV29-1 and TRBJ1-2 for the parts outside the CDR3, the full variable domain is SAVISQKPSRDICQRGTSLTIQCQVDSQVTMMFWYRQQPGQSLTLIATANQGSEATYESGFVIDKFPISRPNLTFSTLTVSNMSPEDSSIYLCSVELGTSNYGYTFGSGTRLTVV.

The chain recombines TRBV28 with TRBJ2-4; possible D gene TRBD1, 6 bases. V lost 5 bases and J 0 bases, leaving 14 bases between the germline ends. The CDR3 runs to 16 residues. The germline gives CDR1 MDHEN, CDR2 SYDVKM. The CDR3 sequence: CASSIVTGRAKNIQYF. CDR3 sequence (DNA): TGTGCCAGCAGTATAGTGACAGGTCGAGCCAAAAACATTCAGTACTTC. Filled out from reference TRBV28 and TRBJ2-4, the complete variable domain reads DVKVTQSSRYLVKRTGEKVFLECVQDMDHENMFWYRQDPGLGLRLIYFSYDVKMKEKGDIPEGYSVSREKKERFSLILESASTNQTSMYLCASSIVTGRAKNIQYFGAGTRLSVL.

This clonotype showed up just once. Compared with germline, one end of the junction differs, possibly owing to a read error. This chain connects TRBV7-8 to TRBJ1-6; 12 bases agree with TRBD1. The CDR3 has 14 amino acids. CDR1 SGHVS and CDR2 FQNEAQ come from the germline V gene. CDR3 DNA: TGTGCCGGCAGCTCCGGGACAGGGGGCTCACCCCTCCACTTT. It specifies CAGSSGTGGSPLHF.

This clonotype was detected ten times or more. The chain couples TRBV29-1 to TRBJ2-1; 7 bases map to TRBD2. V dropped 1 base and J dropped 4; count of bases not matched to a gene: 7. CDR1 and CDR2 (germline): SQVTM, ANQGSEA. The CDR3 is 15 amino acids. For the CDR3, the DNA is TGCAGCGTTGAAGGGGGGGGGACTATATACAATGAGCAGTTCTTC. As protein: CSVEGGGTIYNEQFF.

This clonotype has at least ten counts. The V and J genes are TRBV4-2 and TRBJ2-7, with TRBD2 matching 9 bases. The CDR3 is 16 residues long. V was pared by 5 bases and J by 1 base, with 9 bases of the junction left unmatched. CDR1 LGHNA and CDR2 YNFKEQ come from the germline V gene. The CDR3 region has the DNA TGTGCCAGCAGCGCCAGTAGCGGGGGAGGGTCCTACGAGCAGTACTTC. Amino acids: CASSASSGGGSYEQYF.

In this sample, this clonotype turned up many times. CDR3 sequence reads: CSASLQLNTDTQYF. DNA for the CDR3: TGCAGTGCTAGCCTGCAACTAAACACAGATACGCAGTATTTT. This chain connects TRBV20-1 to TRBJ2-3; D call uncertain. Per the germline V gene, CDR1 is DFQATT and CDR2 is SNEGSKA (reference sequence). This CDR3 comprises 14 residues. Trimming took off 3 bases at V and 2 bases at J, with 12 bases between the two ends.

The rearrangement joins TRBV11-3 to TRBJ2-5; D gene ambiguous. Germline lookup yields CDR1 SGHNT and CDR2 YENEEA. V was clipped by 0 bases and J by 7 bases, with 9 bases between them. The length of the CDR3 is 13 residues. CDR3 sequence (DNA): TGTGCCAGCAGCTTAGATCAGTTTGGGACCCAGTACTTC. Translating it yields CASSLDQFGTQYF.

V and J are TRBV7-3 and TRBJ1-6; tentative D call: TRBD1 (6 bases). This CDR3 has 15 residues. Germline CDR1 and CDR2: SGHTA and FQGTGA. The V and J ends lost 5 bases and 5 bases respectively, with 13 bases between them. The CDR3 DNA is TGTGCCAGCAGCCCCGGGACACAAGATAATTCACCCCTCCACTTT. Amino acid sequence: CASSPGTQDNSPLHF.

The sample holds a few counts of this clonotype. The V gene is TRBV4-1, the J gene TRBJ2-4, with D unclear. Matching the DNA end better, TRBJ2-7 makes the J call doubtful. Germline-derived CDR1 and CDR2 are MGHRA and YSYEKL. The CDR3 contains 16 residues. CDR3 nucleotide sequence: TGCGCCAGCAGCGATACCCCGACACAGATCTCCTACGAGCAGTACTTC. Translating it yields CASSDTPTQISYEQYF.

The gene calls are TRBV11-2 and TRBJ2-1, with 8 bases identical to TRBD2. CDR3 length: 16 amino acids. V was pared by 4 bases and J by 11 bases, with 16 bases of the junction left unmatched. Germline-derived CDR1 and CDR2 are SGHAT and FQNNGV. For the CDR3, the DNA is TGTGCCAGCAGCTCCCGTTCTATCGGGAGGGCCTATAAGCAGTTCTTC. It translates to CASSSRSIGRAYKQFF.

The gene calls are TRBV12-3 or TRBV12-4 and TRBJ1-6; 7 nucleotides align to TRBD1. Trimming removed 5 bases from V and 9 bases from J; junction bases left unmatched: 7. The CDR3 has 14 residues. In nucleotides, the CDR3 is TGTGCCAGCAGTCCCGGACAGGAGGGTTCACCCCTCCACTTT. Translating gives CASSPGQEGSPLHF.

In regard to this clonotype: Relative to the germline gene, one junction end is altered; a read error may explain this. The chain has TRBV30 and TRBJ1-2, with D unresolved. CDR1 and CDR2 (germline): GTSNPN, SVGIG (reference sequence). CDR3 size: 11 residues. This CDR3 is CVWRLAAGYTF. The CDR3 coding sequence is TGTGTCTGGCGGCTGGCGGCTGGCTACACCTTC.

To note about this clonotype: A read error is possible here, since a much larger clone lies one base away. The chain employs TRBV4-2 and TRBJ2-5; D not resolved. The J call is in doubt because the DNA end fits TRBJ2-7 better. The CDR3 is 10 residues long. Germline V gives CDR1 LGHNA, CDR2 YNFKEQ. CDR3 nucleotide sequence: TGTGCCAGCACGGACTACGAGCAGTACTTC. Encoded protein: CASTDYEQYF.

This clonotype appeared a few times. One end of the junction is discordant with germline, which a read error may explain. This rearrangement joins TRBV5-6 to TRBJ2-7, with D possibly called TRBD1 or TRBD2 (5 bases each). CDR3 length: 15 amino acids. Germline assignment: CDR1 SGHDT and CDR2 YYEEEE. CDR3 amino acids: CAGSLVGTTVHEQYF. Written as DNA, the CDR3 is TGTGCCGGCAGCTTGGTCGGGACGACGGTCCACGAGCAGTACTTC.

The chain links TRBV7-6 to TRBJ1-6; tentative D call: TRBD1 (5 bases). The CDR3 has 18 residues. The germline V and J ends were trimmed by 0 bases and 6 bases, with 18 bases remaining between them. Germline CDR1 and CDR2: SGHVS and FNYEAQ. The CDR3 region has the DNA TGTGCCAGCAGCTTAGCGCTCCCCGAAGGGGCGAGTAATTCACCCCTCCACTTT. Amino acid sequence: CASSLALPEGASNSPLHF.

This sequence joins TRBV20-1 and TRBJ2-7; D is ambiguous. The CDR3 loop spans 13 amino acids. Between the trimmed V and J ends, which lost 8 bases and 4 bases, there was a span of 18 bases. The germline gives CDR1 DFQATT, CDR2 SNEGSKA (reference sequence). The CDR3: CSTEPLDGYEQYF. DNA for the CDR3: TGCAGTACGGAGCCCCTGGACGGGTACGAGCAGTACTTC.

The chain joins TRBV20-1 to TRBJ1-1; D gene unclear. Germline V gene lookup returns CDR1 DFQATT and CDR2 SNEGSKA (reference sequence). The CDR3 is 14 amino acids. V lost 6 bases and J lost 1, with 15 bases in between. CDR3 nucleotides: TGCAGTGCCCCCGGCGAAGTACCGAACACTGAAGCTTTCTTT. Amino acids: CSAPGEVPNTEAFF.

The chain carries TRBV27 and TRBJ1-5; D call uncertain. Trimming cost V 1 base and J 5 bases, with 6 bases left between them. Germline V gives CDR1 MNHEY, CDR2 SMNVEV (reference sequence). The CDR3 runs to 13 residues. The CDR3, as DNA: TGTGCCAGCAGTTTATACATACATCAGCCCCAGCATTTT. Translating gives CASSLYIHQPQHF.

This chain uses TRBV13 with TRBJ1-1; D not resolved. V was clipped by 5 bases and J by 11 bases, with 15 bases between them. This CDR3 spans 12 amino acids. Germline CDR1 PRHDT, CDR2 FYEKMQ (reference sequence). The CDR3 DNA follows: TGTGCCAGCAGCCCCCCCACCCGAGGGGCTTTCTTT. Protein sequence: CASSPPTRGAFF.

This clonotype came up many times. DNA for the CDR3: TGTGCCAGCAGCTTTAGGACAGAGAACACTGAAGCTTTCTTT. Translation: CASSFRTENTEAFF. The chain links TRBV7-9 to TRBJ1-1, with a tentative D call TRBD1 (6 bases). Trimming took 3 bases from V and 1 from J, leaving 9 bases between them. Germline CDR1 is SEHNR and CDR2 is FQNEAQ (reference sequence). The CDR3 is 14 residues long.

This clonotype was seen just once. The J gene is TRBJ2-5, the V gene TRBV25-1; no firm D call. Trimming took off 10 bases at V and 5 bases at J, with 20 bases between the two ends. The CDR3 is made up of 14 amino acids. Germline CDR1 and CDR2: MGHDK and SYGVNS. The CDR3 DNA follows: TGTGCCACCTCTAAGGGTTTGGATAGCGAGACCCAGTACTTC. This gives the protein CATSKGLDSETQYF.

The chain combines TRBV27 with TRBJ1-2; TRBD1 matches at 8 bases. V was pared by 11 bases and J by 8 bases, with 10 bases of the junction left unmatched. This CDR3 contains 12 residues. Germline V lookup: CDR1 MNHEY, CDR2 SMNVEV (reference sequence). The CDR3 sequence is CASPQGAQGYTF. CDR3 DNA sequence: TGTGCCTCCCCTCAGGGGGCCCAGGGCTACACCTTC.

The J gene is TRBJ1-2, the V gene TRBV7-9; tentatively, D is TRBD1 (5 bases). The CDR3 sequence is 13 residues long. CDR1 and CDR2 (germline): SEHNR, FQNEAQ (reference sequence). Trimming left V 5 bases short and J 3 bases short, with 10 bases between. The CDR3 region has the DNA TGTGCCAGCAGCCCGTGGGACCACTATGGCTACACCTTC. This sequence encodes CASSPWDHYGYTF. Using reference TRBV7-9 and TRBJ1-2 for the parts outside the CDR3, the full variable domain is DTGVSQNPRHKITKRGQNVTFRCDPISEHNRLYWYRQTLGQGPEFLTYFQNEAQLEKSRLLSDRFSAERPKGSFSTLEIQRTEQGDSAMYLCASSPWDHYGYTFGSGTRLTVV.

The table lists this clonotype with a few counts. The chain links TRBV5-1 to TRBJ2-1, with TRBD1 as a possible D gene (7 bases). The CDR3 length is 15 residues. Germline V gives CDR1 SGHRS, CDR2 YFSETQ. Trimming took 5 bases from V and 1 from J, leaving 13 bases between them. CDR3 sequence reads: CASREGAGSYNEQFF. The CDR3 coding sequence is TGCGCCAGCAGGGAGGGGGCAGGGTCCTACAATGAGCAGTTCTTC.

This clonotype was counted once. The germline gene is not matched at one end of the junction; a read error may be the cause. The chain couples TRBV7-9 to TRBJ2-1; 8 bases map to TRBD1. This CDR3 comprises 17 residues. From germline, CDR1 is SEHNR and CDR2 FQNEAQ (reference sequence). CDR3 region: CASSLGTGGFSYSEQFF. The CDR3, as DNA: TGTGCCAGCAGCCTTGGGACAGGAGGATTCTCCTACAGTGAGCAGTTCTTC.